Listed below are T cell receptor beta chains from one sample, sequenced in a study of cytomegalovirus exposure and HLA in healthy donors. The table came from immunoSEQ multiplex PCR; TCRdb's copy has only in-frame clones and leaves some out. The sample holds about 150,000 clones, around 84% seen once. Sequencing used PBMCs. The receptors derive from a human donor in good health. CDR3s include the opening cysteine and the closing phenylalanine or tryptophan. Each record gives: clone size, V gene, J gene, D gene, CDR3 protein, CDR3 DNA. The D gene is left open where the match is weak. Clone size is given for some rows only: seen once, a few or many times, or a class if the clone is expanded.

>-|TRBV4-1|TRBJ2-7|-
CASSQGTTASYEQYF
TGCGCCAGCAGCCAAGGGACAACGGCGTCCTACGAGCAGTACTTC
>-|TRBV5-5|TRBJ2-1|-
CASSSHLVDEQFF
TGTGCCAGCAGCTCTCACCTAGTGGATGAGCAGTTCTTC
>-|TRBV9|TRBJ2-3|TRBD2
CASSVALAGNTDTQYF
TGTGCCAGCAGCGTAGCTCTAGCGGGAAACACAGATACGCAGTATTTT
>once|TRBV5-1|TRBJ1-3|-
CASSLDFRNTIYF
TGCGCCAGCAGCCTAGACTTCAGAAACACCATATATTTT
>-|TRBV2|TRBJ1-3|TRBD1
CASRARTGVLGSISGNTIYF
TGTGCCAGCAGGGCCCGGACAGGGGTACTAGGTTCAATCTCTGGAAACACCATATATTTT
>-|TRBV9|TRBJ2-1|TRBD2
CASSAPGLAGVGLFF
TGTGCCAGCAGCGCCCCGGGACTAGCGGGAGTAGGGCTGTTCTTC
>-|TRBV16|TRBJ1-2|-
CASSPRTEENYGYTF
TGTGCCAGCAGCCCCAGGACAGAAGAAAACTATGGCTACACCTTC
>-|TRBV18|TRBJ1-2|-
CASSSTTLYGYTF
TGTGCCAGCTCGTCCACTACGCTCTATGGCTACACCTTC
>-|TRBV19|TRBJ1-1|-
CASSMPGRNTEAFF
TGTGCCAGTAGTATGCCGGGGAGAAACACTGAAGCTTTCTTT
>-|TRBV7-3|TRBJ2-1|-
CASSGAGSYNEQFF
TGTGCCAGCAGCGGCGCGGGCTCCTACAATGAGCAGTTCTTC
>-|TRBV20-1|TRBJ2-7|-
CSAVGEDEQYF
TGCAGCGCAGTCGGAGAGGACGAGCAGTACTTC
>-|TRBV5-4|TRBJ2-6|-
CASSLPAQVSGANVLTF
TGTGCCAGCAGCTTGCCGGCCCAGGTCTCTGGGGCCAACGTCCTGACTTTC
>-|TRBV27|TRBJ1-2|-
CASSFRSRGGYTF
TGTGCCAGCAGTTTTCGGAGCAGGGGCGGCTACACCTTC
>-|TRBV5-1|TRBJ1-1|-
CASSRWAREDTEAFF
TGCGCCAGCAGCCGATGGGCACGGGAAGACACTGAAGCTTTCTTT
>-|TRBV19|TRBJ1-1|TRBD1
CASSTGTGWDYTEAFF
TGTGCCAGTAGTACTGGGACAGGCTGGGACTACACTGAAGCTTTCTTT
>once|TRBV7-9|TRBJ1-5|-
CASSLGGTWYSNQPQHF
TGTGCCAGCAGCTTAGGTGGGACATGGTATAGCAATCAGCCCCAGCATTTT
>-|TRBV30|TRBJ1-5|-
CAWSVGEGSQHF
TGTGCCTGGAGTGTAGGGGAGGGGTCCCAGCATTTT
>-|TRBV2|TRBJ2-3|TRBD2
CASWGRAGGQYF
TGTGCCAGTTGGGGGCGCGCGGGGGGGCAGTATTTT
>-|TRBV5-4|TRBJ1-2|TRBD1
CASSPDRGGGYTF
TGTGCCAGCAGCCCGGACAGGGGGGGTGGCTACACCTTC
>-|TRBV2|TRBJ2-1|-
CANAYRHYNEQFF
TGTGCCAACGCATACAGACACTACAATGAGCAGTTCTTC
>-|TRBV9|TRBJ2-3|TRBD1
CASSSGTVSTDTQYF
TGTGCCAGCAGCTCCGGGACAGTAAGCACAGATACGCAGTATTTT
>-|TRBV5-1|TRBJ1-4|TRBD1
CASSLRDGTGGGKLFF
TGCGCCAGCAGCTTGAGGGACGGGACAGGGGGTGGAAAACTGTTTTTT
>few|TRBV5-6|TRBJ2-7|TRBD1
CASSRGQGSSYEQYF
TGTGCCAGCAGCCGGGGACAGGGGTCCTCCTACGAGCAGTACTTC
>-|TRBV28|TRBJ2-2|TRBD2
CASNPPSGTGELFF
TGTGCCAGCAATCCGCCTAGCGGCACCGGGGAGCTGTTTTTT
>-|TRBV28|TRBJ2-3|TRBD2
CASSSGSGSDTQYF
TGTGCCAGCAGCAGCGGGAGCGGGTCAGATACGCAGTATTTT
>-|TRBV7-9|TRBJ1-2|TRBD1
CASSFGAGGDYGYTF
TGTGCCAGCAGCTTCGGGGCAGGGGGCGACTATGGCTACACCTTC
>-|TRBV30|TRBJ1-5|-
CAWSVQSFNQPQHF
TGTGCCTGGAGTGTACAGTCTTTTAATCAGCCCCAGCATTTT
>-|TRBV2|TRBJ1-2|TRBD1
CASTKDRGGYTF
TGTGCCAGCACAAAGGACAGGGGAGGCTACACCTTC
>few|TRBV5-4|TRBJ1-6|TRBD1
CASSLYRGKTSPLHF
TGTGCCAGCAGCTTGTACAGGGGGAAGACTTCACCCCTCCACTTT
>-|TRBV11-2|TRBJ2-3|TRBD1
CASSLQGRTDTQYF
TGTGCCAGCAGCCTACAGGGGCGCACAGATACGCAGTATTTT
>-|TRBV9|TRBJ2-3|TRBD2
CASSVWASGTETDTQYF
TGTGCCAGCAGCGTCTGGGCTAGCGGGACTGAAACAGATACGCAGTATTTT
>-|TRBV7-2|TRBJ1-2|TRBD1
CASSFGQGYGYTF
TGTGCCAGCAGCTTCGGACAGGGCTATGGCTACACCTTC
>-|TRBV5-6|TRBJ2-7|-
CASSFRSYEQYF
TGTGCCAGCAGCTTTCGCTCCTACGAGCAGTACTTC
>-|TRBV6-5|TRBJ1-1|-
CASSYAGQLNTEAFF
TGTGCCAGCAGTTACGCAGGGCAGCTGAACACTGAAGCTTTCTTT
>-|TRBV2|TRBJ2-5|TRBD2
CASPRGEAADVFLGETQYF
TGTGCCAGCCCTCGGGGGGAAGCGGCCGATGTATTTTTAGGGGAGACCCAGTACTTC
>once|TRBV19|TRBJ1-4|-
CASSSGSLGEKLFF
TGTGCCAGTAGTTCAGGCTCGCTCGGTGAAAAACTGTTTTTT
>-|TRBV27|TRBJ1-1|-
CASTRSGRIKQVEAFF
TGTGCCAGCACCAGAAGCGGCAGGATAAAACAAGTTGAAGCTTTCTTT
>-|TRBV4-3|TRBJ2-5|TRBD2
CASSQGGSGGAETQYF
TGCGCCAGCAGCCAAGGAGGCAGCGGGGGGGCGGAGACCCAGTACTTC
>few|TRBV4-3|TRBJ2-6|-
CASSQDRSSGANVLTF
TGCGCCAGCAGCCAAGATAGGAGCTCTGGGGCCAACGTCCTGACTTTC
>few|TRBV27|TRBJ1-2|TRBD1
CASSLSIRGINYGYTF
TGTGCCAGCAGTTTATCGATCAGGGGGATCAACTATGGCTACACCTTC
>-|TRBV10-1|TRBJ2-5|-
CASSPDTYETQYF
TGCGCCAGCAGCCCCGACACTTACGAGACCCAGTACTTC
>once|TRBV18|TRBJ2-5|-
CASSRSQGLQETQYF
TGTGCCAGCTCACGTTCCCAGGGGTTGCAAGAGACCCAGTACTTC
>few|TRBV5-4|TRBJ1-3|-
CASSRDRFSGNTIYF
TGTGCCAGCAGTCGAGACAGGTTCTCTGGAAACACCATATATTTT
>-|TRBV9|TRBJ2-5|-
CASSVGHLADMLQETQYF
TGTGCCAGCAGCGTAGGGCATTTGGCAGATATGTTACAAGAGACCCAGTACTTC
>-|TRBV2|TRBJ1-4|-
CASRPGIGDSLFF
TGTGCCAGCAGACCCGGGATTGGGGATTCGCTGTTTTTT
>-|TRBV11-3|TRBJ2-3|TRBD2
CASSFGTSGANTDTQYF
TGTGCCAGCAGCTTTGGGACTAGCGGGGCTAACACAGATACGCAGTATTTT
>-|TRBV2|TRBJ1-5|TRBD1
CASSDYTGVLMSNQPQHF
TGTGCCAGCAGTGATTACACAGGGGTTCTTATGAGCAATCAGCCCCAGCATTTT
>-|TRBV10-3|TRBJ2-3|-
CAISESGTGADTQYF
TGTGCCATCAGTGAGTCGGGGACGGGAGCAGATACGCAGTATTTT
>-|TRBV27|TRBJ1-5|TRBD1
CASSLGTGGNQPQHF
TGTGCCAGCAGTTTGGGGACAGGGGGCAATCAGCCCCAGCATTTT
>-|TRBV6-1|TRBJ1-5|-
CASTVNSNQPQHF
TGTGCCAGCACGGTCAATAGCAATCAGCCCCAGCATTTT
>-|TRBV2|TRBJ1-4|TRBD1
CASNQDRGSEKLFF
TGTGCCAGCAACCAAGACAGGGGAAGTGAAAAACTGTTTTTT
>-|TRBV4-3|TRBJ1-4|-
CASSARFTGLGVVNEKLFF
TGCGCCAGCAGCGCTAGATTCACAGGGTTAGGGGTAGTTAATGAAAAACTGTTTTTT
>-|TRBV6-6|TRBJ1-2|TRBD1
CASSVQGPYGYTF
TGTGCCAGCAGTGTACAGGGGCCCTATGGCTACACCTTC
>-|TRBV28|TRBJ1-5|TRBD1
CASRGTGQEGNQPQHF
TGTGCCAGCAGGGGGACAGGGCAGGAGGGCAATCAGCCCCAGCATTTT
>once|TRBV28|TRBJ2-7|-
CASSLGAREQYF
TGTGCCAGCAGTTTGGGGGCTCGGGAGCAGTACTTC